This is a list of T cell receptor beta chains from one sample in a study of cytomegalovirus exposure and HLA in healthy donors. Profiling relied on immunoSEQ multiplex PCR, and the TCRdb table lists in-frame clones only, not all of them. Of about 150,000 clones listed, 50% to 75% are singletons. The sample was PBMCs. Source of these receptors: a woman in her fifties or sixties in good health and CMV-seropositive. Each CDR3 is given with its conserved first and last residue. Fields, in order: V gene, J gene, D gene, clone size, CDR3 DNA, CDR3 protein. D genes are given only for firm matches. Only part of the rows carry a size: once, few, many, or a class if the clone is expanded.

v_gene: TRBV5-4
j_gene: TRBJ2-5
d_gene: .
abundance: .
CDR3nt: TGTGCCAGCAGCACCCAAACAGGGTCAGAGACCCAGTACTTC
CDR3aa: CASSTQTGSETQYF

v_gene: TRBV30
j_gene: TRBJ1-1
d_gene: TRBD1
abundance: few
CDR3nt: TGTGCCTGGAGTGTAGACAGGGGAAAAGCTTTCTTT
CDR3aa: CAWSVDRGKAFF

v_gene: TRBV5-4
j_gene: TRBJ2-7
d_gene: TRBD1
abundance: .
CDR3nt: TGTGCCAGCAGCTTGGGAACAGGGGTTTACGAGCAGTACTTC
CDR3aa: CASSLGTGVYEQYF

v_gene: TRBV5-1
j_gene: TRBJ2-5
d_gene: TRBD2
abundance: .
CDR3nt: TGCGCCAGCAGCCGGGGGGGGGCCCAAGAGACCCAGTACTTC
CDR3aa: CASSRGGAQETQYF

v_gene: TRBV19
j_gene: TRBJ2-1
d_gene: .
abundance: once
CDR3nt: TGTGCCAGTAGTACCTCCGGGACAACCTACAATGAGCAGTTCTTC
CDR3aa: CASSTSGTTYNEQFF

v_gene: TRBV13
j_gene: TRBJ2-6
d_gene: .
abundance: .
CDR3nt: TGTGCCAGCACCTCGCCCTCTTCAGTCCGTAGGGCCAACGTCCTGACTTTC
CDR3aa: CASTSPSSVRRANVLTF

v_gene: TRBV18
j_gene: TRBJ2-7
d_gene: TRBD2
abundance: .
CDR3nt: TGTGCCAGCTCACCACACGGGAGGAGGTACGAGCAGTACTTC
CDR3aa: CASSPHGRRYEQYF

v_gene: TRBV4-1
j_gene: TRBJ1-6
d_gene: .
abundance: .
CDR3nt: TGCGCCAGCAGCCAGTTTAGGGGGAATTCACCCCTCCACTTT
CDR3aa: CASSQFRGNSPLHF

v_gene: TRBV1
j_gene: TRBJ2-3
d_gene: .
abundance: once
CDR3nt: TGCACCAGCAGCCAAGATCGGACTAGCGGGGAGGGGAGCACAGATACGCAGTATTTT
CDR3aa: CTSSQDRTSGEGSTDTQYF

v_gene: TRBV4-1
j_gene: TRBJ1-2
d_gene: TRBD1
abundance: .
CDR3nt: TGCGCCAGCAGCCAAGGAGACAGGGGGTTAGAGGGCTACACCTTC
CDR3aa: CASSQGDRGLEGYTF

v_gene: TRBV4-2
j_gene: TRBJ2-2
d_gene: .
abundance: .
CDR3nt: TGTGCCAGCAGCCAAGGGGGAGGTTCCGGGGAGCTGTTTTTT
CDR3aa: CASSQGGGSGELFF

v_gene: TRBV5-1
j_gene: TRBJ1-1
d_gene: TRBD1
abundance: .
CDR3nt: TGCGCCAGCAGACCGGGACAGGGCGATATGAACACTGAAGCTTTCTTT
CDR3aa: CASRPGQGDMNTEAFF

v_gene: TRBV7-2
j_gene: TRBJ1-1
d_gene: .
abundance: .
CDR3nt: TGTGCCAGCAGCGCCACAGGATCCACTGAAGCTTTCTTT
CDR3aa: CASSATGSTEAFF

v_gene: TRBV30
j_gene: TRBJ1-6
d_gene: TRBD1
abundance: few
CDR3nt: TGTGCCTGGAGTGGGGGACAGGGGGGTAATTCACCCCTCCACTTT
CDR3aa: CAWSGGQGGNSPLHF

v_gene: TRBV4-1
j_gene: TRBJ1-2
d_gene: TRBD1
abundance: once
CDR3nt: TGCGCCAGCAGCCAGTTGACAGGGGACTATGGCTACACCTTC
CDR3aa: CASSQLTGDYGYTF

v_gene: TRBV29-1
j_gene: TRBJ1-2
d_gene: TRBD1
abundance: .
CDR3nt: TGCAGCTTCAACAGGGGAGACTATGGCTACACCTTC
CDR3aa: CSFNRGDYGYTF

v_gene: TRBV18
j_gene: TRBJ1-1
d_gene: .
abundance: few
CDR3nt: TGTGCCAGCTCACCTAAGACAGGCTTGAACACTGAAGCTTTCTTT
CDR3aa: CASSPKTGLNTEAFF

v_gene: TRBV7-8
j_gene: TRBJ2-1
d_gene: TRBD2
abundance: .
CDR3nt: TGTGCCAGCAGCTTAGCGTCCGGGGGAGGGATGGGGGAGCAGTTCTTC
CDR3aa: CASSLASGGGMGEQFF

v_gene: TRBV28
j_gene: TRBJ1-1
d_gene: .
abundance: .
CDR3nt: TGTGCCAGCAGTTTGGGGGGGCTTAGAAGAGCTTTCTTT
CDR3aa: CASSLGGLRRAFF

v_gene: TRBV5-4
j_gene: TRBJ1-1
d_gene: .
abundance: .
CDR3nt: TGTGCCAGCAGCGCCGTGCCGACCGGGGACACTGAAGCTTTCTTT
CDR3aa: CASSAVPTGDTEAFF

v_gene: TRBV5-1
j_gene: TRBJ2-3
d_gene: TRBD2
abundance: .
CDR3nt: TGCGCCAGCAGCCCGGCCGCTAGCGGGAGTGTGGGAGATACGCAGTATTTT
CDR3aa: CASSPAASGSVGDTQYF

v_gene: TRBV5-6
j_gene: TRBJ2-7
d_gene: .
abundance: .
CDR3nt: TGTGCCAGCAGCATAGGGACTTTTACCTACGAGCAGTACTTC
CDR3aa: CASSIGTFTYEQYF

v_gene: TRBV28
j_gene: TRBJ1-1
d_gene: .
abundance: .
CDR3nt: TGTGCCAGCAGTACAGCGAACACTGAAGCTTTCTTT
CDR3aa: CASSTANTEAFF

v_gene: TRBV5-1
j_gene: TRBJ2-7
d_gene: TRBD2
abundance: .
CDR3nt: TGCGCCAGCAGCACGAACCCGGGAGGCGAGCAGTACTTC
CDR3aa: CASSTNPGGEQYF